These T cell receptor beta chains were read from a single sample in a study of beta chain features in type 1 diabetes. Method: immunoSEQ multiplex PCR; TCRdb's copy keeps in-frame clones and lacks some. Among 230,000 or so clones listed, around 15% were seen once. Sequenced input: naive CD4+ T cells from blood. The receptors were gathered from a man aged 25-40 years with type 1 diabetes. CDR3s include the opening cysteine and the closing phenylalanine or tryptophan. A D gene is named only where the DNA matches it firmly. For some rows the clone size is stated as once, few or many, or as a class when expanded; others skip it.

TRBV27	-	few	TRBJ2-1	CASSLYNEQFF	TGTGCCAGCAGTTTGTACAATGAGCAGTTCTTC
TRBV7-9	-	few	TRBJ2-1	CASSLTGPNEQFF	TGTGCCAGCAGCTTAACAGGGCCGAATGAGCAGTTCTTC
TRBV29-1	-	few	TRBJ2-1	CSATGMLGPNGDEQFF	TGCAGCGCGACCGGGATGCTGGGTCCCAATGGGGATGAGCAGTTCTTC
TRBV18	-	-	TRBJ1-1	CASSPPGWTEAFF	TGTGCCAGCTCACCACCGGGGTGGACTGAAGCTTTCTTT
TRBV25-1	-	-	TRBJ2-1	CASSDPADNFYEQFF	TGTGCCAGCAGTGATCCAGCGGACAATTTCTATGAGCAGTTCTTC
TRBV30	TRBD2	-	TRBJ2-1	CAWSGTSARNEQFF	TGTGCCTGGAGTGGGACTAGCGCTCGTAATGAGCAGTTCTTC
TRBV7-6	-	-	TRBJ1-2	CASSVTQGRGYTF	TGTGCCAGCAGCGTCACACAGGGCAGGGGCTACACCTTC
TRBV4-2	-	few	TRBJ1-2	CASSQERLGYTF	TGTGCCAGCAGCCAAGAAAGGCTTGGCTACACCTTC
TRBV4-2	TRBD1	few	TRBJ2-3	CASSQKGGQDTQYF	TGTGCCAGCAGCCAAAAAGGGGGCCAAGATACGCAGTATTTT
TRBV2	TRBD1	-	TRBJ2-3	CASGTGGRDTQYF	TGTGCCAGCGGGACAGGGGGCAGAGATACGCAGTATTTT
TRBV5-1	-	-	TRBJ2-3	CASRSSTSTDTQYF	TGCGCCAGCCGATCTTCGACTAGCACAGATACGCAGTATTTT
TRBV4-1	-	-	TRBJ1-1	CASSQFVGTEAFF	TGCGCCAGCAGCCAATTTGTTGGCACTGAAGCTTTCTTT
TRBV30	-	-	TRBJ1-2	CAWSTGNGYTF	TGTGCCTGGAGTACAGGGAACGGCTACACCTTC
TRBV7-7	-	few	TRBJ2-3	CASSLGRDDTQYF	TGTGCCAGCAGTTTAGGAAGGGACGATACGCAGTATTTT
TRBV25-1	TRBD1	-	TRBJ2-1	CASSDYRGNEQFF	TGTGCCAGCAGTGATTACAGGGGGAATGAGCAGTTCTTC
TRBV29-1	-	-	TRBJ2-2	CSVSLVGANTGELFF	TGCAGCGTTTCCCTCGTAGGAGCGAACACCGGGGAGCTGTTTTTT
TRBV25-1	-	-	TRBJ2-2	CASSDPLHTGELFF	TGTGCCAGCAGTGATCCCCTCCACACCGGGGAGCTGTTTTTT
TRBV29-1	TRBD1	-	TRBJ2-3	CSVEEIEGQAQYF	TGCAGCGTTGAAGAGATAGAGGGACAGGCGCAGTATTTT
TRBV10-3	-	-	TRBJ2-7	CAIRENDISYEQYF	TGTGCCATCAGGGAGAACGATATCTCCTACGAGCAGTACTTC
TRBV29-1	-	-	TRBJ2-1	CSVERLVAYNEQFF	TGCAGCGTGGAGAGGCTAGTCGCCTACAATGAGCAGTTCTTC
TRBV19	TRBD1	few	TRBJ2-1	CASSTGQGYTYNEQFF	TGTGCCAGTAGTACTGGACAGGGCTATACCTACAATGAGCAGTTCTTC
TRBV28	-	few	TRBJ1-2	CASSLIAVRYGYTF	TGTGCCAGCAGTTTAATTGCAGTACGCTATGGCTACACCTTC
TRBV9	-	few	TRBJ2-6	CASSVEPGSGANVLTF	TGTGCCAGCAGCGTAGAGCCGGGATCTGGGGCCAACGTCCTGACTTTC
TRBV30	TRBD2	few	TRBJ2-7	CAGKLAGDTYEQYF	TGTGCCGGGAAACTAGCGGGAGACACCTACGAGCAGTACTTC
TRBV15	-	-	TRBJ2-5	CATSRKGGQETQYF	TGTGCCACCAGTCGGAAAGGGGGACAAGAGACCCAGTACTTC
TRBV7-2	-	-	TRBJ2-7	CASTPTLDEQYF	TGTGCCAGCACGCCTACTCTCGACGAGCAGTACTTC
TRBV15	TRBD1	few	TRBJ2-1	CATRGQGGYNEQFF	TGTGCCACCAGGGGACAGGGTGGGTACAATGAGCAGTTCTTC
TRBV6-5	TRBD1	-	TRBJ2-5	CASSFHDRVETQYF	TGTGCCAGCAGTTTCCACGACAGGGTGGAGACCCAGTACTTC
TRBV4-3	TRBD2	-	TRBJ2-2	CASSQDSGTYTGELFF	TGCGCCAGCAGCCAAGATAGCGGGACGTACACCGGGGAGCTGTTTTTT
TRBV29-1	-	few	TRBJ1-1	CSTAGTYSYTEAFF	TGCAGCACGGCCGGGACGTACTCTTACACTGAAGCTTTCTTT
TRBV7-2	TRBD2	few	TRBJ2-3	CASSSSTSSDTQYF	TGTGCCAGCAGCTCTTCGACTAGCTCAGATACGCAGTATTTT
TRBV9	-	-	TRBJ2-7	CASSPRQEVLYYEQYF	TGTGCCAGCAGCCCCCGTCAAGAGGTCCTTTACTACGAGCAGTACTTC
TRBV7-9	-	-	TRBJ2-1	CASSYQGGPYNEQFF	TGTGCCAGCAGCTACCAGGGGGGACCTTACAATGAGCAGTTCTTC
TRBV29-1	TRBD2	-	TRBJ2-6	CSVELAASSGANVLTF	TGCAGCGTTGAACTAGCGGCTAGCTCTGGGGCCAACGTCCTGACTTTC
TRBV29-1	TRBD2	few	TRBJ2-1	CSVGTSGFNEQFF	TGCAGCGTTGGGACTAGCGGCTTCAATGAGCAGTTCTTC
TRBV6-6	-	-	TRBJ2-1	CASIKGSDNEQFF	TGTGCCAGCATCAAAGGTAGTGACAATGAGCAGTTCTTC
TRBV9	TRBD2	few	TRBJ2-1	CAGAPGTSGYNEQFF	TGTGCCGGCGCGCCCGGGACTAGCGGCTACAATGAGCAGTTCTTC